What follows are 29 T cell receptor beta chains derived from one specimen sequenced in a study of spatial heterogeneity in lung cancer. Time point indicated: sample taken at primary tumor resection. Unsorted tumor, nontumor lung tissue or cryopreserved PBMC supplied the whole RNA. MiXCR, applied by TCRdb to the 5' RACE reads, yields one record per CDR3 protein. The sample has some 15,000 distinct CDR3 sequences, around 8% seen once; the top ten hold 25% to 40%. The input for sequencing was PBMCs, taken at surgery. The receptor source for this set is a female donor with early-stage non-small cell lung cancer.

The CDR3 sequence is CASSTGTAPNNEQFF. As DNA, the CDR3 is TGTGCCAGTAGCACCGGGACAGCCCCGAACAATGAGCAGTTCTTC. The chain employs TRBV19 and TRBJ2-1, with 7 bases lining up with TRBD1. CDR1 and CDR2 (germline): LNHDA, SQIVND (reference sequence). The CDR3 runs 15 residues. V lost 6 bases, J lost 5 bases, and 10 bases stayed unmatched.

The J gene is TRBJ1-1, the V gene TRBV12-3 or TRBV12-4, with 7 bases matching TRBD1. The CDR3 runs to 13 residues. After removal of 8 bases from V and 6 bases from J, the junction contained 9 bases not matched to a gene. The CDR3 bases are TGTGCCAGCTTAAGAGGGGGCCAGGCTGAAGCTTTCTTT. As protein: CASLRGGQAEAFF.

The chain employs TRBV7-8 and TRBJ2-1; 7 bases line up with TRBD2. Germline V gives CDR1 SGHVS, CDR2 FQNEAQ. The CDR3 totals 14 residues. Trimming took 4 bases from V and 6 from J; bases not matched to a gene: 6. CDR3 amino acids: CASSSSGLTNEQFF. The DNA for the CDR3 is TGTGCCAGCAGCTCTAGCGGCCTCACCAATGAGCAGTTCTTC. Supplemented by reference TRBV7-8 and TRBJ2-1, the full variable domain reads GAGVSQSPRYKVAKRGQDVALRCDPISGHVSLFWYQQALGQGPEFLTYFQNEAQLDKSGLPSDRFFAERPEGSVSTLKIQRTQQEDSAVYLCASSSSGLTNEQFFGPGTRLTVL.

The gene calls are TRBV18 and TRBJ1-4; D not certain. The germline V gene encodes CDR1 KGHSH and CDR2 LQKENI. The CDR3 length is 14 residues. Trimming cost V 3 bases and J 3 bases, with 8 bases left between them. The CDR3 here is CASSPRASNEKLFF. CDR3 in DNA: TGTGCCAGCTCACCCCGGGCCTCTAATGAAAAACTGTTTTTT.

This clonotype was picked up many times. This sequence joins TRBV18 and TRBJ2-1; D might be TRBD2 (6 bases). This CDR3 spans 13 amino acids. The germline CDR1 and CDR2 sequences are KGHSH and LQKENI. V was clipped by 4 bases and J by 9 bases, with 13 bases between them. CDR3 sequence (DNA): TGTGCCAGCTCACGGGAGGACTACGGTGAGCAGTTCTTC. Protein: CASSREDYGEQFF.

This clonotype occurred many times. The J gene is TRBJ2-3, the V gene TRBV12-3 or TRBV12-4; TRBD2 aligns across 8 bases. CDR3 length equals 16 residues. V lost 3 bases and J lost 8; bases outside the gene matches: 13. The CDR3 DNA reads as TGTGCCAGCAGTTTCCCTCGGGTAGCGGGGCTCGGTACGCAGTATTTT. Translated, it gives CASSFPRVAGLGTQYF.

This clonotype was seen at least ten times. The rearrangement joins TRBV5-8 to TRBJ2-2; unclear D gene. CDR3 length equals 12 residues. CDR1 is SGHTS and CDR2 is YDEGEE in the germline V gene. Trimming removed 4 bases from V and 5 bases from J, with 6 bases in between. CDR3 bases: TGTGCCAGCAGCGCCATGACCGGGGAGCTGTTTTTT. It codes for CASSAMTGELFF.

This clonotype was seen repeatedly, ten times or more. The chain couples TRBV18 to TRBJ2-7; D not certain. The CDR3 covers 14 residues. Trimming cost V 2 bases and J 0 bases, with 8 bases left between them. CDR1 is KGHSH, CDR2 LQKENI, per germline. The CDR3 coding sequence is TGTGCCAGCTCACCAAGATCAGGCTCCTACGAGCAGTACTTC. Translating gives CASSPRSGSYEQYF.

This clonotype was seen repeatedly, ten times or more. The rearrangement joins TRBV19 to TRBJ2-3; TRBD2 might be the D (6 bases). Germline assignment: CDR1 LNHDA and CDR2 SQIVND (reference sequence). V was trimmed by 7 bases and J by 1 base, leaving 15 bases between them. The CDR3 extends over 15 amino acids. The CDR3 DNA reads TGTGCCAGTACCCTGGGGCGGGGCCGCACAGATACGCAGTATTTT. This encodes CASTLGRGRTDTQYF. The complete variable domain, with remaining parts taken from reference TRBV19 and TRBJ2-3, reads DGGITQSPKYLFRKEGQNVTLSCEQNLNHDAMYWYRQDPGQGLRLIYYSQIVNDFQKGDIAEGYSVSREKKESFPLTVTSAQKNPTAFYLCASTLGRGRTDTQYFGPGTRLTVL.

This clonotype qualifies as medium-sized (0.01 to 0.1%). The J gene is TRBJ1-1, the V gene TRBV5-1, with no clear D. There are 14 residues in the CDR3. Germline assignment: CDR1 SGHRS and CDR2 YFSETQ. Deletions cut 2 bases from V and 3 bases from J, with 11 bases between. DNA for the CDR3: TGCGCCAGCAGCTTCAGTGGACGGGACACTGAAGCTTTCTTT. Encoded protein: CASSFSGRDTEAFF.

This clonotype was recorded at least ten times. V usage is TRBV28 and J usage is TRBJ1-5; a possible D gene is TRBD1 (5 bases). Trimming removed 3 bases at V and 0 bases at J, with 9 bases between. Per the germline V gene, CDR1 is MDHEN and CDR2 is SYDVKM. The CDR3 covers 15 residues. CDR3 loop: CASSFPGGSNQPQHF. For the CDR3, the DNA is TGTGCCAGCAGTTTCCCGGGGGGTAGCAATCAGCCCCAGCATTTT.

This clonotype occurred a few times. An end of the junction does not agree with germline; a read error may underlie this. The rearrangement uses TRBV28 and TRBJ1-6; D gene unclear. The germline V gene encodes CDR1 MDHEN and CDR2 SYDVKM. This CDR3 region has 13 residues. CDR3 DNA sequence: TGTGCCAGCAGTTTCTCCGATAATTCACCCCTCCACTTT. It codes for CASSFSDNSPLHF.

In this sample, this clonotype turned up many times. The chain carries TRBV5-4 and TRBJ1-4, with 9 bases matching TRBD1. The CDR3 runs to 15 residues. J was trimmed by 7 bases and V by 4 bases; bases with no gene match: 8. The germline gives CDR1 SGHNT, CDR2 YYREEE (reference sequence). This CDR3 is CASSLDRGVGEKLFF. In nucleotides, the CDR3 is TGTGCCAGCAGCCTGGACAGGGGAGTGGGTGAAAAACTGTTTTTT.

The chain has TRBV2 and TRBJ2-1; D is perhaps TRBD2 (5 bases). Germline CDR1 is SNHLY and CDR2 is FYNNEI. Between the trimmed V and J ends, which lost 8 bases and 10 bases, there was a span of 12 bases. The length of the CDR3 is 11 residues. CDR3 amino acids: CASLEDSEQFF. CDR3 nucleotide sequence: TGTGCCAGCCTTGAGGACTCGGAGCAGTTCTTC. Combining the CDR3 with reference TRBV2 and TRBJ2-1 gives the whole variable domain EPEVTQTPSHQVTQMGQEVILRCVPISNHLYFYWYRQILGQKVEFLVSFYNNEISEKSEIFDDQFSVERPDGSNFTLKIRSTKLEDSAMYFCASLEDSEQFFGPGTRLTVL.

This clonotype was seen repeatedly, ten times or more. The rearrangement uses TRBV28 and TRBJ1-5; D perhaps matches TRBD1 (5 bases). The germline V gene has CDR1 MDHEN and CDR2 SYDVKM. V gave up 3 bases and J gave up 1 base, with 7 bases separating them. The CDR3 totals 14 residues. This chain's CDR3 is CASSFPGSNQPQHF. CDR3 in DNA: TGTGCCAGCAGTTTCCCAGGGAGCAATCAGCCCCAGCATTTT.

This clonotype was seen repeatedly, ten times or more. CDR3 sequence (DNA): TGTGCCAGCTCACCTCTAGAGGAGGGTCCCCGATATGGCTACACCTTC. Its translation is CASSPLEEGPRYGYTF. The gene calls are TRBV18 and TRBJ1-2; D ambiguous. The CDR3 has 16 amino acids. Germline-derived CDR1 and CDR2 are KGHSH and LQKENI. The V and J ends lost 3 bases and 5 bases respectively, with 19 bases between them.

The chain employs TRBV5-1 and TRBJ2-1, with D tentatively TRBD1 (6 bases). Per the germline V gene, CDR1 is SGHRS and CDR2 is YFSETQ. This CDR3 spans 15 amino acids. V was trimmed by 0 bases and J by 6 bases, leaving 13 bases between them. CDR3 protein: CASSLGTASPNEQFF. The CDR3 region has the DNA TGCGCCAGCAGCTTGGGGACAGCCAGTCCCAATGAGCAGTTCTTC.

About this clonotype: A much larger clone differs by one base, so this may be a read error. The DNA is omitted, as the CDR3 cannot be located on it reliably, and the CDR3 follows TCRdb's listing. The chain joins TRBV29-1 to TRBJ1-2; the table's D call, TRBD1, was not checked against the DNA. In germline, CDR1 is SQVTM, CDR2 ANQGSEA. The CDR3 comprises 14 residues, both ends counted. This CDR3 reads CSVVAPGSNYGHTF.

A word on this clonotype: One end of the junction is discordant with germline, which a read error may explain. The V gene is TRBV20-1, the J gene TRBJ2-7; 10 bases map to TRBD2. The germline CDR1 and CDR2 sequences are DFQATT and SNEGSKA (reference sequence). The CDR3 contains 13 residues. The chain's CDR3 is CSARPSGRDQLAF. The CDR3 DNA reads as TGCAGTGCTAGGCCTAGCGGGAGAGACCAGCTGGCCTTC.

The sample holds many counts of this clonotype. The chain employs TRBV5-1 and TRBJ2-1, with 12 bases fitting TRBD2. This CDR3 has 15 residues. Per the germline V gene, CDR1 is SGHRS and CDR2 is YFSETQ. The V gene end was trimmed by 0 bases and the J gene end by 15 bases; junction bases not matched to a gene: 10. The CDR3 DNA follows: TGCGCCAGCAGCTTGGGGGCTAGCGGGAGGGCCGTGCTGTTCTTC. It encodes CASSLGASGRAVLFF.

This clonotype was observed many times. The chain has TRBV2 and TRBJ2-5; no definite D call. The CDR3 covers 17 residues. Germline-derived CDR1 and CDR2 are SNHLY and FYNNEI. Trimming removed 4 bases from V and 6 bases from J, with 24 bases in between. CDR3 bases: TGTGCCAGCAGTGTTTTGGGCAGCCCAGGATCTAAGAAGACCCAGTACTTC. As protein: CASSVLGSPGSKKTQYF.

J is TRBJ2-3 and V is TRBV6-6; no firm D call. The V end was cut by 2 bases, the J end by 4 bases, with 10 bases between. CDR1 and CDR2 from the germline V gene are MNHNY and SVGAGI (reference sequence). The CDR3 is made up of 14 amino acids. CDR3 nucleotide sequence: TGTGCCAGCAGTTACACAGCCGCCGCAGATACGCAGTATTTT. It translates to CASSYTAAADTQYF.

This clonotype was picked up a small number of times. The chain has TRBV9 and TRBJ2-2; D gene uncertain. V was shortened by 4 bases and J by 6 bases, with 13 bases between the two germline ends. Germline lookup yields CDR1 SGDLS and CDR2 YYNGEE. The length of the CDR3 is 14 residues. CDR3 nucleotide sequence: TGTGCCAGCAGCACAGTCCCCACGGCCGGGGAGCTGTTTTTT. Encoded protein: CASSTVPTAGELFF.

This clonotype was seen more than once but under ten times. The J gene is TRBJ2-4, the V gene TRBV19; no firm D call. Germline V gene sequence: CDR1 LNHDA, CDR2 SQIVND (reference sequence). This CDR3 spans 18 amino acids. The V end was cut by 1 base, the J end by 0 bases, with 16 bases between. The DNA of the CDR3 is TGTGCCAGTAGTATAGGCTTAGGAGCCTCTCTAGCCAAAAACATTCAGTACTTC. It specifies CASSIGLGASLAKNIQYF.

In its sample, this clonotype was seen many times. The V call is TRBV6-1, the J call TRBJ2-5; 8 bases map to TRBD2. V trimming: 4 bases; J trimming: 0 bases; junction bases outside the gene matches: 4. Germline CDR1 is MNHNS and CDR2 is SASEGT. The CDR3 runs to 15 residues. For the CDR3, the DNA is TGTGCCAGCAGTGGGACGGGGGGGTACCAAGAGACCCAGTACTTC. It yields the protein CASSGTGGYQETQYF.

The chain is built from TRBV5-1 and TRBJ1-1; no firm D call. Trimming took 1 base from V and 4 from J, leaving 8 bases between them. The CDR3 loop spans 13 amino acids. Germline loops: CDR1 SGHRS, CDR2 YFSETQ. CDR3 sequence: CASSLREGTEAFF. The CDR3 nucleotides read TGCGCCAGCAGCTTGAGGGAAGGCACTGAAGCTTTCTTT.

The sample holds many counts of this clonotype. The chain links TRBV27 to TRBJ1-5, with 7 nucleotides matching TRBD1. Germline V gene data show CDR1 as MNHEY and CDR2 as SMNVEV (reference sequence). The CDR3 spans 15 residues. V was clipped by 2 bases and J by 1 base; unmatched bases: 2. CDR3 bases: TGTGCCAGCAGTTTAGAGGGGGCGAGCAATCAGCCCCAGCATTTT. This gives the protein CASSLEGASNQPQHF.

Worth noting for this clonotype: A clone one base away is much larger, so this may be a read error. V usage is TRBV9 and J usage is TRBJ2-1; TRBD1 is a possible D gene (6 bases). CDR3 size: 16 residues. The germline V gene has CDR1 SGDLS and CDR2 YYNGEE. In nucleotides, the CDR3 is TGTGCCAGCAGCTTACACTCCAGGGGTTCCTACAATGAGAAGTTCTTC. It codes for CASSLHSRGSYNEKFF.

This clonotype was detected ten times or more. The gene calls are TRBV13 and TRBJ2-3, with 9 bases that match TRBD2. The CDR3 contains 16 residues. The J segment lost 6 bases and the V segment lost 5 bases, leaving 12 bases of the junction unmatched. CDR1 is PRHDT, CDR2 FYEKMQ, per germline (reference sequence). In DNA, the CDR3 is TGTGCCAGCAGCCCCCCGGGCGGGAGGGCCCCGGATACGCAGTATTTT. Its protein is CASSPPGGRAPDTQYF.